Given below is one T cell receptor beta chain in context. This clonotype was counted a few times. Its antigen is still unknown. Base qualities are missing; no much larger clone stands one base away. Sequencing took place on an Illumina HiSeq 1500. TCRdb reanalyzed the raw reads on its own, using fastp at Q25 for trimming and MiXCR for clone calling, and kept in-frame beta chains. One record per CDR3 amino acid sequence lists the most common genes and DNA. The sample yields about 100,000 distinct CDR3 sequences; 20% to 30% were counted once. The ten largest clones represent roughly two fifths of the sample. The junction carries 12 bases between V and J, which are trimmed by 8 bases and 0 bases respectively. Taken from the germline V gene, the CDR1 and CDR2 loops are MNHEY and SVGEGT. The CDR3, from cysteine to phenylalanine, totals 14 residues. The kept DNA is CDR3 alone, 42 bases in frame from the first base.

The data originate from a study of T cell repertoires in cytomegalovirus infection (dated by TCRdb to between 2017 and 2020). With respect to the entire study: The HLA type of each donor mattered for the analysis, because public TCR beta signatures pointed to carriage of CMV infection along with the matching HLA type. General findings and caveats noted by the study authors: The ex vivo response was dominated by HLA-C-restricted CMV-specific TCR beta clonotypes, which also provided the single most frequent clonotype in two of eight donors. In both this cohort and an independent cohort of several hundred donors, the cumulative frequency of public TCR beta family members distinguished carriers of CMV infection plus the relevant HLA type.

The specimen was CD8+ T cells from PBMCs. The sequence came from a human donor in good health (CMV status not recorded). Some clones in this sample may be carry-over from other donors' samples. The V gene is TRBV6-2 or TRBV6-3 and the J gene is TRBJ2-3; the best D guess is TRBD2, with 5 bases matching. The sequenced DNA: TGTGCCAGCCAAAAAGCGGAAAGCACAGATACGCAGTATTTT. It specifies CASQKAESTDTQYF.